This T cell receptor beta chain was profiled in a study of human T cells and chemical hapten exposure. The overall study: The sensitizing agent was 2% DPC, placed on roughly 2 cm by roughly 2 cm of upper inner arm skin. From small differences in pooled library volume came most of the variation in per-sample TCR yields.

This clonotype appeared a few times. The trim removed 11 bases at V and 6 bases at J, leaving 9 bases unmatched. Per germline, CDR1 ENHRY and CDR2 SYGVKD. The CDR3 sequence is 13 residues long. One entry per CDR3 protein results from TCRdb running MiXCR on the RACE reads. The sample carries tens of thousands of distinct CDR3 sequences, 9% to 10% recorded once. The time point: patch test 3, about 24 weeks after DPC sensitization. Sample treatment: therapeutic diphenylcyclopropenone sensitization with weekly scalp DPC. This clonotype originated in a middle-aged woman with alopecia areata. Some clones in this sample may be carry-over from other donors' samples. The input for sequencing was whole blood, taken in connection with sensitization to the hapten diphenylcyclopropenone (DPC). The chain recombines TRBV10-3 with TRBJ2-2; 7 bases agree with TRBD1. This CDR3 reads CASQGLGAGELFF. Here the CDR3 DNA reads TGTGCCTCACAGGGGCTTGGGGCCGGGGAGCTGTTTTTT.